The present T cell receptor beta chain was sequenced within a study of shared clonotypes between healthy human individuals. Repertoires were generated with immunoSEQ multiplex PCR, while TCRdb's copy carries only in-frame clones and drops some. The table includes around 2,000,000 clones, around 96% detected once. The germline V gene has CDR1 SGDLS and CDR2 YYNGEE. The V end lost 0 bases, the J end lost 5 bases, and 20 bases lay between the germline ends. The CDR3 loop spans 17 amino acids. Naive CD8 cells, CD45RO-negative and positively selected for CCR7, excluded terminally differentiated effector memory CD45RA+ cells. Turning to this clone: Its antigen is not known.

General study points: In contrast to clonotypes shared by all four donors, non-shared clonotypes had lower generation probabilities.

The clonotype comes from a man aged 18-30 years in good health. Sequencing used naive CD8+ T cells sorted from blood. The rearrangement joins TRBV9 to TRBJ1-2; no clear D gene. CDR3 sequence reads: CASSVATVWSLTYGYTF. DNA of the CDR3: TGTGCCAGCAGCGTAGCTACGGTCTGGAGTTTGACTTATGGCTACACCTTC.